This T cell receptor (beta chain) was sequenced in a study of T-cell memory formation after mild COVID-19. As for this clonotype: The target antigen is unknown.

TCRdb fed the 5' RACE reads into MiXCR, producing one record per CDR3 protein. The sample includes approximately 200,000 distinct CDR3 sequences, about a sixth of them seen just once. This CDR3 has 13 residues. Trimming left V 4 bases short and J 5 bases short, with 9 bases between. From germline, CDR1 is SGHTS and CDR2 YDEGEE. Regarding the study as a whole: In second-wave clones peaking day 37, SARS-CoV-2 specificity remained unconfirmed.

Sequenced sample: PBMCs or a T cell subset sorted from them (not recorded which). The receptor was isolated from an adult woman who had mild COVID-19 (a few samples of this study predate the infection). Cell type and time point are not known. The genes are TRBV5-8 and TRBJ2-2; a weak D match, TRBD2 (5 bases). The CDR3 loop reads CASSHRGTGELFF. As DNA, the CDR3 is TGTGCCAGCAGCCATCGAGGGACCGGGGAGCTGTTTTTT.